Listed here are 21 T cell receptor beta chains from one sample, sequenced in a study of blood T cells in healthy people across ages. A second PCR, run for roughly 7 to 11 cycles, used a sample-barcoded 5' primer plus a J-beta primer mix. TCRdb passed the 5' RACE reads through MiXCR, listing each CDR3 protein once. The data contain nearly 1 million distinct CDR3 sequences, roughly 51% of them singletons. The sequenced sample consisted of blood. The receptors here all came from a woman aged 60-75 years in good health.

This clonotype was found a few times. The genes are TRBV20-1 and TRBJ2-3; 12 bases line up with TRBD2. CDR3 size: 16 residues. V shed 2 bases and J 4 bases; nucleotides not matched to a gene: 7. Germline V gives CDR1 DFQATT, CDR2 SNEGSKA (reference sequence). The CDR3 DNA reads as TGCAGTGCTAGATCCTTGACTAGCGGGAGAGCAGATACGCAGTATTTT. It specifies CSARSLTSGRADTQYF.

The chain is built from TRBV7-2 and TRBJ2-4; 7 bases are shared with TRBD2. J was trimmed by 1 base and V by 1 base; bases with no gene match: 4. In germline, CDR1 is SGHTA, CDR2 FQGNSA. The CDR3 spans 16 residues. CDR3 DNA sequence: TGTGCCAGCAGCTTAGACCTGGGGGGGGCCAAAAACATTCAGTACTTC. This codes for CASSLDLGGAKNIQYF.

Points on this clonotype: This clone may be a read error of a much larger clone one base away. This chain joins TRBV7-2 and TRBJ2-7; 8 nucleotides line up with TRBD2. The junction had 13 bases not matched to a gene; V was cut back by 2 bases and J by 4 bases. There are 17 residues in the CDR3. The germline V gene has CDR1 SGHTA and CDR2 FQGNSA. The CDR3 DNA follows: TGTGCCAGCAGCTTACGTTCCGGACGAGCGGGAGTTTACGAGCAGTACTTC. The encoded protein is CASSLRSGRAGVYEQYF.

This clonotype was recorded a few times. This chain uses TRBV14 with TRBJ2-3; tentatively, D is TRBD2 (5 bases). CDR3 length: 16 residues. V was pared by 4 bases and J by 1 base, with 15 bases between. CDR1 is SGHDN, CDR2 FVKESK, per germline. The DNA for the CDR3 is TGTGCCAGCAGCCCATCCGGGGTACACCGCACAGATACGCAGTATTTT. Protein product: CASSPSGVHRTDTQYF.

This clonotype was recorded a few times. V usage is TRBV27 and J usage is TRBJ2-4; D tentatively fits TRBD1 or TRBD2 (5 bases each). With the DNA end fitting TRBJ2-7 better, the J assignment may be wrong. Germline V gene data show CDR1 as MNHEY and CDR2 as SMNVEV (reference sequence). CDR3 length equals 14 residues. Here the CDR3 reads CASSVGTEYSEQYF. In nucleotides, the CDR3 is TGTGCCAGCAGTGTCGGGACCGAGTACTCCGAGCAGTACTTC.

J is TRBJ2-7 and V is TRBV4-1; D is unclear. In germline, CDR1 is MGHRA, CDR2 YSYEKL. Trimming pared 0 bases from V and 6 bases from J, leaving 6 bases between. The CDR3 totals 12 residues. The CDR3 DNA reads TGCGCCAGCAGCCAAGATTACAGCGAGCAGTACTTC. Its translation is CASSQDYSEQYF.

The chain is built from TRBV4-1 and TRBJ2-5, with D possibly matching TRBD2 (6 bases). With 1 base removed from V and 4 bases from J, the gap between germline ends came to 16 bases. Germline V lookup: CDR1 MGHRA, CDR2 YSYEKL. The CDR3 loop spans 16 amino acids. CDR3 DNA sequence: TGCGCCAGCAGCCAAGTAGAACGGGCGGGAAGAGAGACCCAGTACTTC. It specifies CASSQVERAGRETQYF.

The chain links TRBV6-5 to TRBJ1-2, with 8 positions matching TRBD1. This CDR3 is 13 amino acids long. V gave up 5 bases and J gave up 8 bases; unmatched junction bases: 7. The V gene's germline CDR1 is MNHEY and CDR2 SVGAGI. CDR3 in DNA: TGTGCCAGCAGTGGACCAGGGGGCAGCGGCTACACCTTC. Translating it yields CASSGPGGSGYTF.

The CDR3 spells CASSLDLAGCPFF. The CDR3 nucleotides are TGTGCCAGCAGCTTAGATCTCGCGGGTTGTCCGTTCTTC. J is TRBJ2-1 and V is TRBV7-9, with TRBD2 as a possible D gene (5 bases). Germline CDR1 and CDR2: SEHNR and FQNEAQ (reference sequence). The CDR3 loop spans 13 amino acids. The V end was cut by 1 base, the J end by 15 bases, with 16 bases between.

In its sample, this clonotype was seen a few times. The chain recombines TRBV10-3 with TRBJ2-4, with D perhaps TRBD1 or TRBD2 (5 bases each). The end of the DNA aligns better with TRBJ2-7, so the J call may be wrong. The length of the CDR3 is 14 residues. Germline V gives CDR1 ENHRY, CDR2 SYGVKD. CDR3 sequence (DNA): TGTGCCATCAGTGAGAAGGGGCTAGCAGACGAGCAGTACTTC. Translation: CAISEKGLADEQYF.

This clonotype was detected only a few times. This rearrangement joins TRBV10-3 to TRBJ2-5; 10 bases are a match to TRBD1. Germline V CDR1 and CDR2: ENHRY, SYGVKD. This CDR3 is built from 14 residues. V lost 4 bases to trimming and J lost 11 bases; unmatched junction nucleotides: 10. CDR3 sequence reads: CAISGGGQGHEQYF. The CDR3 nucleotides are TGTGCCATCAGTGGGGGGGGACAGGGGCATGAGCAGTACTTC.

This chain links TRBV7-2 with TRBJ2-6, with D uncertain. Trimming left V 6 bases short and J 0 bases short, with 12 bases between. Germline V gene lookup returns CDR1 SGHTA and CDR2 FQGNSA. The CDR3 extends over 16 amino acids. CDR3 residues: CASSYLVSSGANVLTF. For the CDR3, the DNA is TGTGCCAGCAGTTATTTAGTGAGCTCTGGGGCCAACGTCCTGACTTTC.

The chain uses TRBV20-1 and TRBJ2-4, with D perhaps matching TRBD2 (6 bases). Germline CDR1 and CDR2: DFQATT and SNEGSKA (reference sequence). Trimming removed 6 bases from V and 4 bases from J, with 19 bases in between. This CDR3 contains 15 residues. CDR3 bases: TGCAGTGCCCACCTGGGGGGTCAGGGAAAAAACATTCAGTACTTC. The encoded protein is CSAHLGGQGKNIQYF.

This clonotype has only a few counts. The CDR3 spells CASSFQGIEQFF. The CDR3 DNA sequence: TGTGCCAGCAGCTTCCAGGGGATTGAGCAGTTCTTC. The J gene is TRBJ2-1, the V gene TRBV7-2; a possible D gene is TRBD1 (6 bases). V gave up 3 bases and J gave up 9 bases, with 9 bases separating them. The CDR3 totals 12 residues. Germline V gene lookup returns CDR1 SGHTA and CDR2 FQGNSA. The full variable domain, in which reference TRBV7-2 and TRBJ2-1 provide the parts outside the CDR3, is GAGVSQSPSNKVTEKGKDVELRCDPISGHTALYWYRQSLGQGLEFLIYFQGNSAPDKSGLPSDRFSAERTGGSVSTLTIQRTQQEDSAVYLCASSFQGIEQFFGPGTRLTVL.

This clonotype was recorded a few times. V gene TRBV28 combines with J gene TRBJ2-3, with TRBD2 identical over 8 bases. Looked up from germline, CDR1 is MDHEN and CDR2 is SYDVKM. This CDR3 spans 15 amino acids. V was clipped by 5 bases and J by 2 bases; unmatched bases: 6. This CDR3 reads CASSGSGGNTDTQYF. CDR3 nucleotide sequence: TGTGCCAGCAGTGGGAGCGGGGGAAACACAGATACGCAGTATTTT.

V gene TRBV20-1 combines with J gene TRBJ2-2, with D hard to call. This CDR3 has 15 amino acids. V lost 2 bases, J lost 8 bases, and 18 bases lay in between. The germline V gene has CDR1 DFQATT and CDR2 SNEGSKA (reference sequence). CDR3 DNA sequence: TGCAGTGCTAGACACCCGGGTTTGGTAGAAGGGGAGCTGTTTTTT. Its translation is CSARHPGLVEGELFF.

The chain joins TRBV4-2 to TRBJ1-2; D gene uncertain. With 0 bases removed from V and 4 bases from J, the gap between germline ends came to 9 bases. The CDR3 spans 14 residues. CDR1 LGHNA and CDR2 YNFKEQ come from the germline V gene. CDR3 nucleotide sequence: TGTGCCAGCAGCCAAGAGGCACCCGGCTATGGCTACACCTTC. Translation: CASSQEAPGYGYTF.

The chain has TRBV10-3 and TRBJ1-2; weak D call: TRBD1 (5 bases). The CDR3 is 15 residues long. Trimming removed 2 bases from V and 3 bases from J, with 13 bases in between. CDR1 and CDR2 from the germline V gene are ENHRY and SYGVKD. CDR3 bases: TGTGCCATCAGTGAGCCGGGGGGAGACGACTATGGCTACACCTTC. Its protein product is CAISEPGGDDYGYTF.

This clonotype was counted only a few times. The chain is built from TRBV6-6 and TRBJ1-6, with a tentative D call TRBD1 (5 bases). CDR1 MNHNY and CDR2 SVGAGI come from the germline V gene (reference sequence). V was trimmed by 3 bases and J by 10 bases, leaving 16 bases between them. This CDR3 is 15 amino acids long. The CDR3 sequence: CASSYQGGENSPLHF. The CDR3 bases are TGTGCCAGCAGTTATCAAGGAGGGGAGAACTCACCCCTCCACTTT.

Concerning this clonotype: A read error may produce the germline difference seen at one junction end. This chain uses TRBV7-9 with TRBJ2-5; 8 nucleotides match TRBD1. Germline V gives CDR1 SEHNR, CDR2 FQNEAQ (reference sequence). This CDR3 contains 18 residues. The CDR3 nucleotides are TGTGCCTGCAGCTTCGGCGTCATCAACGGACAGGGTAAAGAGACCCAGTACTTC. Its protein is CACSFGVINGQGKETQYF.

The chain joins TRBV20-1 to TRBJ2-7, with 10 bases matching TRBD2. The germline V gene has CDR1 DFQATT and CDR2 SNEGSKA (reference sequence). Losses at the gene ends were 1 base for V and 2 bases for J; bases not matched to a gene: 5. The length of the CDR3 is 15 residues. The CDR3 bases are TGCAGTGCTAGAGTAGCTAGCGGGGGCCCCTACGAGCAGTACTTC. Translated, it gives CSARVASGGPYEQYF.